The entry below describes one TCR beta chain. Its matching antigen is unknown. Profiling relied on immunoSEQ multiplex PCR, and the TCRdb table lists in-frame clones only, not all of them. The data hold 110,000 to 150,000 clones, with about nine tenths observed a single time. The data are from a study of T cell responses to AZD1222 COVID-19 vaccine. Germline CDR1 reads SGDLS; CDR2 reads YYNGEE. The V end lost 2 bases, the J end lost 5 bases, and 7 bases lay between the germline ends. The CDR3 is 12 residues long. Whole-study findings and limits: Spike-spanning, vaccine-associated CD4 TCRs were dominant at 160-218 and 743-854. AZD1222 recipients seropositive at baseline numbered only five or six.

The gene calls are TRBV9 and TRBJ1-2; D not certain. This sample comprised peripheral blood, obtained on day 0 of AZD1222 vaccination. This clonotype was sampled from an adult in good health. CDR3 nucleotide sequence: TGTGCCAGCAGCGTTTGGCCTTATGGCTACACCTTC. Protein: CASSVWPYGYTF.